These 2 T cell receptor beta chains came from one sample sequenced in a study of blood T cell repertoires in COVID-19. Sequencing used immunoSEQ multiplex PCR; TCRdb keeps in-frame clones, though not all of them. This table has tens of thousands of clones, around 82% appearing once. Sequencing was performed on peripheral blood. All receptors derive from a woman aged 55-69 years with acute or convalescent COVID-19.

The chain employs TRBV11-2 and TRBJ2-1, with D possibly being TRBD2 (7 bases). Trimming shortened V by 3 bases and J by 0 bases, and 9 bases separated the two germline ends. The CDR3 is made up of 15 amino acids. Germline V gives CDR1 SGHAT, CDR2 FQNNGV. CDR3 loop: CASSLGGGSYNEQFF. The CDR3, as DNA: TGTGCCAGCAGCTTGGGAGGGGGCTCCTACAATGAGCAGTTCTTC.

This chain joins TRBV2 and TRBJ2-7; D is possibly TRBD1 (6 bases). V was shortened by 6 bases and J by 12 bases, with 21 bases between the two germline ends. The germline V gene has CDR1 SNHLY and CDR2 FYNNEI. The CDR3 consists of 13 residues. CDR3 loop: CASSALLGTNRYF. In DNA, the CDR3 is TGTGCCAGCAGCGCCCTTCTCGGGACAAACCGGTACTTC.